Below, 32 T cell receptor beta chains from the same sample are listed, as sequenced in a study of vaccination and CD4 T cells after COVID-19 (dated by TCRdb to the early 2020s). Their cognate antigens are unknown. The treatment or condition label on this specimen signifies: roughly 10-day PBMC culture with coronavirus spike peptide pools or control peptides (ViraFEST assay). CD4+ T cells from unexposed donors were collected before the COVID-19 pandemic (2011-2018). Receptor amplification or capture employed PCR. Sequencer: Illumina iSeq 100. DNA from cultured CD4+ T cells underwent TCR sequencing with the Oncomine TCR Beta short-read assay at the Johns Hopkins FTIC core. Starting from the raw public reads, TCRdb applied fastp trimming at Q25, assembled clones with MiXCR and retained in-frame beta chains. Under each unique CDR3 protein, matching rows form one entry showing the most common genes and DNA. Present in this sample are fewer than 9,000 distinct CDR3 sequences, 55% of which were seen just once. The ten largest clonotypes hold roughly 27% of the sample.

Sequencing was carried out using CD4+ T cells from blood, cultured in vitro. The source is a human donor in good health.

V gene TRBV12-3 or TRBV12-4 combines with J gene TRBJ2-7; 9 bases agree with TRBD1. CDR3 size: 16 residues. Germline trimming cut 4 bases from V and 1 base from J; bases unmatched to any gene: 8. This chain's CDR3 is CASSSRDRVRSYEQYF. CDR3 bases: TGTGCCAGCAGTTCCCGGGACAGGGTTAGGTCCTACGAGCAGTACTTC.

The CDR3 DNA follows: TGTGCCACCAAGGTCAGCGGGGGGGAAGAGACCCAGTACTTC. Protein product: CATKVSGGEETQYF. V is TRBV10-3 and J is TRBJ2-5; the match to TRBD2 covers 10 bases. Germline trimming cut 10 bases from V and 3 bases from J; bases unmatched to any gene: 8. The length of the CDR3 is 14 residues. In germline, CDR1 is ENHRY, CDR2 SYGVKD.

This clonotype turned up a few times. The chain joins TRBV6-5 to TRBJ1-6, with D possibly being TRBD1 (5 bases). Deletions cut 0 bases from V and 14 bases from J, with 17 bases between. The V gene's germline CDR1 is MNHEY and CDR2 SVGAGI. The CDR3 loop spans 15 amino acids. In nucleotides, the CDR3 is TGTGCCAGCAGTTACTCTTCCAGGGACCTCGGGTCCCTCCACTTT. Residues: CASSYSSRDLGSLHF.

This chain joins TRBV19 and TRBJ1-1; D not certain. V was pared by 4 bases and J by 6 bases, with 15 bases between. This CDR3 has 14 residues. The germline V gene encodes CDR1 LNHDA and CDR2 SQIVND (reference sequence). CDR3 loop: CASSTIGLGAEAFF. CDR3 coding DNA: TGTGCCAGTAGTACAATAGGCCTCGGGGCTGAAGCTTTCTTT.

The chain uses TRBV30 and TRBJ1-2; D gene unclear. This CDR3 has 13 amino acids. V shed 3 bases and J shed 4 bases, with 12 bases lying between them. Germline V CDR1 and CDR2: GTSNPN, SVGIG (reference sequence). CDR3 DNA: TGTGCCTGGAGCTTGACGGGCTTCTATGGCTACACCTTC. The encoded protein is CAWSLTGFYGYTF.

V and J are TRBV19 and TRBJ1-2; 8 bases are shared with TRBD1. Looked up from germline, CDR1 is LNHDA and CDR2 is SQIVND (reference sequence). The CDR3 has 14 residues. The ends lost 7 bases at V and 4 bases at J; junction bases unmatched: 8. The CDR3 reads CASTLRGQGYGYTF. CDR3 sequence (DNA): TGTGCCAGTACTCTCAGGGGGCAAGGCTATGGCTACACCTTC.

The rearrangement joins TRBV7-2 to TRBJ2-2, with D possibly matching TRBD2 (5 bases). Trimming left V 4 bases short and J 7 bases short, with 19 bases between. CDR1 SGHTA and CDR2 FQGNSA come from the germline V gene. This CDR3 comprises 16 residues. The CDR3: CASSSPPRVGVGELFF. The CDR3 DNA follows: TGTGCCAGCAGCTCCCCCCCGAGGGTGGGCGTCGGGGAGCTGTTTTTT.

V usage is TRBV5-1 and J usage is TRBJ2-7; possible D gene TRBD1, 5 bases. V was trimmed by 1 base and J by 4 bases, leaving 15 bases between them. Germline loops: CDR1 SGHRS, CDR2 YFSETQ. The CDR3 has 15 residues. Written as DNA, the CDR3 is TGCGCCAGCAGCTTGAATTGGGGCAGCACATACGAGCAGTACTTC. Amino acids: CASSLNWGSTYEQYF.

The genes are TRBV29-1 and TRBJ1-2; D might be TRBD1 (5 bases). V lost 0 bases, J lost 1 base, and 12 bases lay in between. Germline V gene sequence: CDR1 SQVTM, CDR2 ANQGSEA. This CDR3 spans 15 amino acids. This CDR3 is CSVEEGQGDNYGYTF. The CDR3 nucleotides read TGCAGCGTTGAAGAGGGTCAAGGGGATAACTATGGCTACACCTTC.

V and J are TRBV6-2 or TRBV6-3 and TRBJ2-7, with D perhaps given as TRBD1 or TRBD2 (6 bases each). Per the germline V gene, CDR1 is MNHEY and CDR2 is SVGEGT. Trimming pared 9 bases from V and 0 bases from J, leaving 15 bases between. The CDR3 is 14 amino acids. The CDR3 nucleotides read TGTGCCAGTATTCTCGGGGGCGTCTCCTACGAGCAGTACTTC. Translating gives CASILGGVSYEQYF.

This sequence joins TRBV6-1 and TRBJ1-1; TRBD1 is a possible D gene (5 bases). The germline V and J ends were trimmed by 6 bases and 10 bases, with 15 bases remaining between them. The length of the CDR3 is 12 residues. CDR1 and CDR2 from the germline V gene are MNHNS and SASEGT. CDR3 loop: CASRADRFRAFF. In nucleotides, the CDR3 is TGTGCCAGCAGGGCAGACAGATTCCGAGCTTTCTTT.

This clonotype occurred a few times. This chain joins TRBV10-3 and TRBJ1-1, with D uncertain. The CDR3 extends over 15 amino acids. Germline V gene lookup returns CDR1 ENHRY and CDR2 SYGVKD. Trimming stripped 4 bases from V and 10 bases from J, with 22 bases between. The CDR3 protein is CAISANADASQSAFF. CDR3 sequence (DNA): TGTGCCATCAGTGCAAACGCGGATGCTTCACAGTCAGCTTTCTTT.

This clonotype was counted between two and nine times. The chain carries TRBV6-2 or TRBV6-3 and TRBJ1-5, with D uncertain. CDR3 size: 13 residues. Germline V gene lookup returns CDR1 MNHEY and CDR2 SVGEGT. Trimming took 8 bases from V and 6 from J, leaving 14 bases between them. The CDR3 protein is CASGRVVSQPQHF. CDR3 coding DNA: TGTGCCAGCGGGAGGGTTGTTAGTCAGCCCCAGCATTTT.

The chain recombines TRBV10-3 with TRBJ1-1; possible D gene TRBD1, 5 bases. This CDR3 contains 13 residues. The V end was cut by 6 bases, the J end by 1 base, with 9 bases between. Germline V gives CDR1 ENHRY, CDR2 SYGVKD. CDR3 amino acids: CAISGTGNTEAFF. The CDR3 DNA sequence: TGTGCCATCAGCGGAACAGGGAACACTGAAGCTTTCTTT.

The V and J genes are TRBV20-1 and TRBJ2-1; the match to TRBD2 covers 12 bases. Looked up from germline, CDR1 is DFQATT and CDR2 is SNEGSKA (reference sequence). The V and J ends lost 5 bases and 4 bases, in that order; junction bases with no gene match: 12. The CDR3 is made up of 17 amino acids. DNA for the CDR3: TGCAGTGCTCCGCTAGCGGGGGGGGGCTGGGGGTACAATGAGCAGTTCTTC. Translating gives CSAPLAGGGWGYNEQFF.

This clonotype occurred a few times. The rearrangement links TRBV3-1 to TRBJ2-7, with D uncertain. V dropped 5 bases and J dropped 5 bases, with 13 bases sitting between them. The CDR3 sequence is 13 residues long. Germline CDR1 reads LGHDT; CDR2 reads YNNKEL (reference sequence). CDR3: CASSYGWNDEQYF. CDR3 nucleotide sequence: TGTGCCAGCAGCTATGGCTGGAACGACGAGCAGTACTTC.

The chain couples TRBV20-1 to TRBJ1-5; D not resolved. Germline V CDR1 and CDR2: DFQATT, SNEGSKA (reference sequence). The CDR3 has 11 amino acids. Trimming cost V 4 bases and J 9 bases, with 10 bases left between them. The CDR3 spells CSATFTGPQHF. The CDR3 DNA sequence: TGCAGTGCTACCTTCACCGGGCCCCAGCATTTT.

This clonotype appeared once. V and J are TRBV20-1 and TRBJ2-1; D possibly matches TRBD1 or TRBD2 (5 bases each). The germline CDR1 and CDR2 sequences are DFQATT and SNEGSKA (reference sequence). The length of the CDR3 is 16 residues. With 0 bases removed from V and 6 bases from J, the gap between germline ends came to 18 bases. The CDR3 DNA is TGCAGTGCTAGAGATCTGAGAGGGGTAGCAGCCAATGAGCAGTTCTTC. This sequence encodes CSARDLRGVAANEQFF.

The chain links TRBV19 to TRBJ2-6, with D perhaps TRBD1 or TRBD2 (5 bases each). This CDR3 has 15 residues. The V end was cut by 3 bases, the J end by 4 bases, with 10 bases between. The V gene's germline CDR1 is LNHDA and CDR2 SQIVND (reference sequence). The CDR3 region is CASSMDRDGANVLTF. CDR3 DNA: TGTGCCAGTAGTATGGACCGGGACGGGGCCAACGTCCTGACTTTC.

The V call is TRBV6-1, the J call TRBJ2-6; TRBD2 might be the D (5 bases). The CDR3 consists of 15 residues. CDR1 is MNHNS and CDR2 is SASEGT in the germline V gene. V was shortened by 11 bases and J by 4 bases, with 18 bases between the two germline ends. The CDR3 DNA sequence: TGTGCCCTCATCGGGGTCGGAGCCGGGGCCAACGTCCTGACTTTC. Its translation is CALIGVGAGANVLTF.

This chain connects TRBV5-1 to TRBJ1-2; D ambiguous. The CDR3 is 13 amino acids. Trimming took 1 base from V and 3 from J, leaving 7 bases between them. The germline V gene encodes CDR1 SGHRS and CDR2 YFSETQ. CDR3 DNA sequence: TGCGCCAGCAGCTTGAGGGTCGACTATGGCTACACCTTC. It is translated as CASSLRVDYGYTF. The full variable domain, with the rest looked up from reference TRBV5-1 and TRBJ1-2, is KAGVTQTPRYLIKTRGQQVTLSCSPISGHRSVSWYQQTPGQGLQFLFEYFSETQRNKGNFPGRFSGRQFSNSRSEMNVSTLELGDSALYLCASSLRVDYGYTFGSGTRLTVV.

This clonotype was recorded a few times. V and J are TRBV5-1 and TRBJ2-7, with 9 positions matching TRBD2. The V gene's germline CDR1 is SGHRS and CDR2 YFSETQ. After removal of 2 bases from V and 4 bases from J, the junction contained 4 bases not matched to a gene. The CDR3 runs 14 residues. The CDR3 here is CASSFRAGGYEQYF. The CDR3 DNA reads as TGCGCCAGCAGCTTCCGGGCGGGAGGGTACGAGCAGTACTTC.

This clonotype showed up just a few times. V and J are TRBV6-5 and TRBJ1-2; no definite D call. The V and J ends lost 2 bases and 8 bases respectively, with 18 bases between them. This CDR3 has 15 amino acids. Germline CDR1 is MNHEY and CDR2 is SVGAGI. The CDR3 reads CASSYEVQPRIGYTF. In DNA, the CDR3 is TGTGCCAGCAGTTACGAGGTGCAACCTAGAATCGGCTACACCTTC.

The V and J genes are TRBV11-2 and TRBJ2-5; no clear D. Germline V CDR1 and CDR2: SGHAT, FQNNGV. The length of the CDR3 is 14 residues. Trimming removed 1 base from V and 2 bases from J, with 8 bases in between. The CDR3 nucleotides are TGTGCCAGCAGCTTAGCATGGAGACAAGAGACCCAGTACTTC. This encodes CASSLAWRQETQYF.

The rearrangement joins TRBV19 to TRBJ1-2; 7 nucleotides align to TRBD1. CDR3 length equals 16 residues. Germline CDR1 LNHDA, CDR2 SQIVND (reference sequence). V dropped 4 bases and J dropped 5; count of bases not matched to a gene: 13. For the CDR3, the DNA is TGTGCCAGTAGTACATACCTTCGCAGGGGGTTATATGGCTACACCTTC. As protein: CASSTYLRRGLYGYTF.

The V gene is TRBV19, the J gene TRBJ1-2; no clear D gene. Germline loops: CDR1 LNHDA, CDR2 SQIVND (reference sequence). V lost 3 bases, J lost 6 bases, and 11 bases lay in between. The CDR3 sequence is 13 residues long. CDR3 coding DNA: TGTGCCAGTAGTATTGGACCAACGGATGGCTACACCTTC. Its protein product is CASSIGPTDGYTF.

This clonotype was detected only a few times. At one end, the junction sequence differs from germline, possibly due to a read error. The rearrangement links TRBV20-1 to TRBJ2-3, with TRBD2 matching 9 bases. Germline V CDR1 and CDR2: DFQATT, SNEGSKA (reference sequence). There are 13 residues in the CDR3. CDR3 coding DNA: TGCAGTGCCATTAGCGGGAGCAAAGATACGCAGTATTTT. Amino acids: CSAISGSKDTQYF.

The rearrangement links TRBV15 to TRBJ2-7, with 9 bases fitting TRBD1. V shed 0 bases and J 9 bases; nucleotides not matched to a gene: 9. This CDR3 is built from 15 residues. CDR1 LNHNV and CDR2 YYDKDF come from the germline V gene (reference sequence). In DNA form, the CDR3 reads TGTGCCACCAGCAGAGATTTCCAGGGACAGGGTCGGCAGTACTTC. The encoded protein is CATSRDFQGQGRQYF.

CDR3: CASARGSSGVGNTIYF. The CDR3 DNA follows: TGTGCCAGCGCCCGGGGCTCGTCGGGGGTTGGAAACACCATATATTTT. The V gene is TRBV6-1, the J gene TRBJ1-3, with a possible D match to TRBD1 (5 bases). V was shortened by 8 bases and J by 3 bases, with 20 bases between the two germline ends. Germline V CDR1 and CDR2: MNHNS, SASEGT. The CDR3 extends over 16 amino acids.

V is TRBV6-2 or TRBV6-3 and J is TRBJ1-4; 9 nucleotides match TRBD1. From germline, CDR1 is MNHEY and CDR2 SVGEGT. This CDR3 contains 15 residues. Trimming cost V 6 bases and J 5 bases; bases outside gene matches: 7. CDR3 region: CASRTPGQGNEKLFF. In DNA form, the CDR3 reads TGTGCCAGCAGAACACCGGGACAGGGAAATGAAAAACTGTTTTTT.

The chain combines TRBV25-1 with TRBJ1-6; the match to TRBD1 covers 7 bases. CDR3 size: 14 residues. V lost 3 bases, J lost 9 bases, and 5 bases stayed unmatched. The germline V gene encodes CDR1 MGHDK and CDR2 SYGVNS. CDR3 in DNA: TGTGCCAGCAGTGAGACAGGGTCAGGTTCACCCCTCCACTTT. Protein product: CASSETGSGSPLHF. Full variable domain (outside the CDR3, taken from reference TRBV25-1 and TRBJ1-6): EADIYQTPRYLVIGTGKKITLECSQTMGHDKMYWYQQDPGMELHLIHYSYGVNSTEKGDLSSESTVSRIRTEHFPLTLESARPSHTSQYLCASSETGSGSPLHFGNGTRLTVT.

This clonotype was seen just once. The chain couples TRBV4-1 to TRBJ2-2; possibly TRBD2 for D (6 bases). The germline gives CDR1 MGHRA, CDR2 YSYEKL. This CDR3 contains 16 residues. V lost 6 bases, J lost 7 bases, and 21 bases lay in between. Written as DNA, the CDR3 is TGCGCCAGCAGACACTCCCTGGCACTAGCCGGCGGGGAGCTGTTTTTT. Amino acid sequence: CASRHSLALAGGELFF.